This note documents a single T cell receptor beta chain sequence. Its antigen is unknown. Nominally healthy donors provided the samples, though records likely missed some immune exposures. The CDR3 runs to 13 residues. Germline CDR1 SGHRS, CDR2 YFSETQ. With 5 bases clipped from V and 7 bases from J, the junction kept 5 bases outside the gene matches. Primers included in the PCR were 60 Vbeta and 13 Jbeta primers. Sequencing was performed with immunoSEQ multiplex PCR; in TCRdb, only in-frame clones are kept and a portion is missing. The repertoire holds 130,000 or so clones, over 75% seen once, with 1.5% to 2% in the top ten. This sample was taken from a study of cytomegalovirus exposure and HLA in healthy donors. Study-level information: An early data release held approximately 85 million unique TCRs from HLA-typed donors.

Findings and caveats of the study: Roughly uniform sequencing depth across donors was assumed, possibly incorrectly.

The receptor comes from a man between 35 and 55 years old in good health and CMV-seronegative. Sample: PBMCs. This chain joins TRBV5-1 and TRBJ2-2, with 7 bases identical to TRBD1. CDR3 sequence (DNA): TGCGCCAGCAGTACGGGACAGAGCGGGGAGCTGTTTTTT. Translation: CASSTGQSGELFF.